Below, one T cell receptor beta chain is given with its context. Its antigen remains unknown. V was trimmed by 4 bases and J by 8 bases, leaving 12 bases between them. The germline gives CDR1 SGHNT, CDR2 YYREEE (reference sequence). This CDR3 is 12 amino acids long. Assay: immunoSEQ multiplex PCR; the TCRdb copy retains only in-frame clones and omits some. This table holds over 30,000 clones, more than 60% found once. These data are taken from a study of monozygotic twins with cystic fibrosis. The study, taken as a whole, reports: Monozygotic CF twins shared more identical nucleotide clonotypes than unrelated patients.

This chain connects TRBV5-4 to TRBJ1-2, with a tentative D call TRBD1 (5 bases). The sequence was collected from a girl between 10 and 17 years old with cystic fibrosis. Material for sequencing was blood. The CDR3 sequence: CASSRETGGYTF. In DNA, the CDR3 is TGTGCCAGCAGCCGAGAAACAGGAGGCTACACCTTC. Full variable domain (outside the CDR3, taken from reference TRBV5-4 and TRBJ1-2): ETGVTQSPTHLIKTRGQQVTLRCSSQSGHNTVSWYQQALGQGPQFIFQYYREEENGRGNFPPRFSGLQFPNYSSELNVNALELDDSALYLCASSRETGGYTFGSGTRLTVV.